What follows are 22 T cell receptor beta chains derived from one specimen sequenced in a study of early T cells in non-severe SARS-CoV-2 infection. Using its own MiXCR run on the 5' RACE reads, TCRdb lists one record per CDR3 protein. Of tens of thousands of distinct CDR3 sequences in the sample, around 10% were seen once. Sequences were obtained from whole blood. Receptors originate from an adult who was a healthcare worker with PCR-confirmed SARS-CoV-2 infection or an uninfected control (not recorded which).

This clonotype was detected ten times or more. The rearrangement links TRBV3-1 to TRBJ1-2; 8 positions agree with TRBD1. The CDR3 is made up of 15 amino acids. Trimming removed 0 bases from V and 4 bases from J; junction bases left unmatched: 4. Per the germline V gene, CDR1 is LGHDT and CDR2 is YNNKEL (reference sequence). The CDR3 nucleotides read TGTGCCAGCAGCCAAGATCAGGGGGCCGGCTATGGCTACACCTTC. This translates into CASSQDQGAGYGYTF.

This clonotype was counted between two and nine times. The gene calls are TRBV5-6 and TRBJ2-5; D remains unclear. V lost 1 base, J lost 3 bases, and 10 bases lay in between. CDR1 is SGHDT and CDR2 is YYEEEE in the germline V gene. This CDR3 is built from 14 residues. The CDR3 nucleotides are TGTGCCAGCAGCTTGTTTAACGGAGAAGAGACCCAGTACTTC. Encoded protein: CASSLFNGEETQYF. Combining the CDR3 with reference TRBV5-6 and TRBJ2-5 gives the whole variable domain DAGVTQSPTHLIKTRGQQVTLRCSPKSGHDTVSWYQQALGQGPQFIFQYYEEEERQRGNFPDRFSGHQFPNYSSELNVNALLLGDSALYLCASSLFNGEETQYFGPGTRLLVL.

This clonotype was found a few times. The genes are TRBV11-2 and TRBJ2-2; D remains ambiguous. CDR1 and CDR2 (germline): SGHAT, FQNNGV. This CDR3 has 11 residues. The ends were cut back, 5 bases at V and 6 bases at J, with 4 bases in the middle. The CDR3 sequence is CASSPPGELFF. The CDR3 DNA sequence: TGTGCCAGCAGCCCGCCCGGGGAGCTGTTTTTT.

The CDR3 nucleotides are TGCGCCAGCAGCCAGACGGACACGAACTATGGCTACACCTTC. It yields the protein CASSQTDTNYGYTF. The chain couples TRBV4-1 to TRBJ1-2, with a tentative D call TRBD1 (5 bases). Germline CDR1 and CDR2: MGHRA and YSYEKL. V was trimmed by 3 bases and J by 2 bases, leaving 10 bases between them. CDR3 length: 14 residues.

The gene calls are TRBV5-5 and TRBJ1-3; weak D call: TRBD1 (6 bases). Trimming removed 4 bases at V and 0 bases at J, with 14 bases between. This CDR3 has 16 residues. Looked up from germline, CDR1 is SGHKS and CDR2 is YYEKEE (reference sequence). CDR3 residues: CASSPAGASSGNTIYF. The CDR3 bases are TGTGCCAGCAGCCCGGCAGGGGCTTCCTCTGGAAACACCATATATTTT.

This clonotype occurred many times. In nucleotides, the CDR3 is TGTGCCAGCAGCCGCTCTGGAGCAACTAATGAAAAACTGTTTTTT. This codes for CASSRSGATNEKLFF. The chain is built from TRBV5-5 and TRBJ1-4; D is unresolved. Trimming removed 4 bases from V and 0 bases from J, with 10 bases in between. From germline, CDR1 is SGHKS and CDR2 YYEKEE (reference sequence). This CDR3 has 15 amino acids.

This clonotype has ten or more counts. This sequence joins TRBV18 and TRBJ2-7, with a weak D call TRBD1 (6 bases). V was shortened by 3 bases and J by 2 bases, with 11 bases between the two germline ends. The CDR3 totals 14 residues. The germline V gene encodes CDR1 KGHSH and CDR2 LQKENI. The CDR3, as DNA: TGTGCCAGCTCACCTCCGGACAGAGCCTACGAGCAGTACTTC. Translated, it gives CASSPPDRAYEQYF. The variable domain in full, with the rest retrieved from reference TRBV18 and TRBJ2-7, is NAGVMQNPRHLVRRRGQEARLRCSPMKGHSHVYWYRQLPEEGLKFMVYLQKENIIDESGMPKERFSAEFPKEGPSILRIQQVVRGDSAAYFCASSPPDRAYEQYFGPGTRLTVT.

This clonotype was observed a few times. This sequence joins TRBV15 and TRBJ2-7; 10 nucleotides line up with TRBD1. Unmatched junction bases numbered 6, after V lost 3 bases and J lost 7 bases. Germline V gene lookup returns CDR1 LNHNV and CDR2 YYDKDF (reference sequence). The CDR3 loop spans 14 amino acids. The CDR3 loop reads CATSRGQGSEEQYF. The CDR3 nucleotides read TGTGCCACCAGCAGGGGACAGGGGAGTGAGGAGCAGTACTTC.

V usage is TRBV10-3 and J usage is TRBJ2-2; D remains unclear. V was clipped by 3 bases and J by 4 bases, with 12 bases between them. This CDR3 comprises 15 residues. Germline V gives CDR1 ENHRY, CDR2 SYGVKD. CDR3 sequence: CAISDPSPITGELFF. CDR3 in DNA: TGTGCCATCAGTGACCCCTCTCCGATCACCGGGGAGCTGTTTTTT.

This rearrangement joins TRBV28 to TRBJ2-5; D ambiguous. V shed 3 bases and J shed 10 bases, with 18 bases lying between them. The CDR3 spans 14 residues. Germline-derived CDR1 and CDR2 are MDHEN and SYDVKM. The CDR3 loop reads CASSLIGSSKVQYF. Written as DNA, the CDR3 is TGTGCCAGCAGTTTGATCGGGTCCTCTAAGGTCCAGTACTTC.

This clonotype was counted ten times or more. This chain links TRBV30 with TRBJ2-1; D is undetermined. The V end lost 5 bases, the J end lost 6 bases, and 8 bases lay between the germline ends. CDR1 and CDR2 (germline): GTSNPN, SVGIG (reference sequence). This CDR3 region has 11 residues. This CDR3 reads CAWELRNEQFF. CDR3 coding DNA: TGTGCCTGGGAATTACGCAATGAGCAGTTCTTC.

By sample share, this clonotype is medium-sized. The chain employs TRBV28 and TRBJ2-1, with D perhaps matching TRBD2 (6 bases). The V gene's germline CDR1 is MDHEN and CDR2 SYDVKM. The CDR3 spans 13 residues. The V and J ends lost 3 bases and 10 bases respectively, with 13 bases between them. The CDR3 spells CASSFRYSGEQFF. DNA for the CDR3: TGTGCCAGCAGTTTCCGGTATAGCGGAGAGCAGTTCTTC. The whole variable domain, filled in from reference TRBV28 and TRBJ2-1, reads DVKVTQSSRYLVKRTGEKVFLECVQDMDHENMFWYRQDPGLGLRLIYFSYDVKMKEKGDIPEGYSVSREKKERFSLILESASTNQTSMYLCASSFRYSGEQFFGPGTRLTVL.

This clonotype was picked up a small number of times. The rearrangement links TRBV2 to TRBJ2-1, with TRBD1 matching 7 bases. This CDR3 region has 13 residues. Germline CDR1 SNHLY, CDR2 FYNNEI. V was pared by 11 bases and J by 3 bases, with 7 bases of the junction left unmatched. The CDR3 coding sequence is TGTGCCGTACAGGGGCAAAACTACAATGAGCAGTTCTTC. Its protein product is CAVQGQNYNEQFF.

The genes are TRBV28 and TRBJ2-7, with 9 bases lining up with TRBD2. Germline values: CDR1 MDHEN, CDR2 SYDVKM. With 2 bases clipped from V and 5 bases from J, the junction kept 1 base outside the gene matches. The CDR3 sequence is 13 residues long. The CDR3 coding sequence is TGTGCCAGCAGTTTAGCGGGGGGGGACGAGCAGTACTTC. Encoded protein: CASSLAGGDEQYF. Based on the CDR3 plus reference TRBV28 and TRBJ2-7, the full variable domain is DVKVTQSSRYLVKRTGEKVFLECVQDMDHENMFWYRQDPGLGLRLIYFSYDVKMKEKGDIPEGYSVSREKKERFSLILESASTNQTSMYLCASSLAGGDEQYFGPGTRLTVT.

This clonotype was seen a handful of times. The chain links TRBV18 to TRBJ1-2; no definite D call. The germline V gene encodes CDR1 KGHSH and CDR2 LQKENI. The CDR3 is 14 residues long. V was trimmed by 4 bases and J by 0 bases, leaving 9 bases between them. The CDR3 loop is CASSRENSNYGYTF. The CDR3, as DNA: TGTGCCAGCTCACGGGAGAACTCTAACTATGGCTACACCTTC.

The chain links TRBV7-2 to TRBJ2-1; the match to TRBD2 covers 9 bases. The germline V gene has CDR1 SGHTA and CDR2 FQGNSA. This CDR3 is 19 amino acids long. J lost 4 bases, V lost 2 bases, and 15 bases had no gene match. CDR3 DNA: TGTGCCAGCAGCTTAATCACCGCGCGTTGGCTAGCGGGATACAATGAGCAGTTCTTC. Protein product: CASSLITARWLAGYNEQFF. The whole variable domain, remainder taken from reference TRBV7-2 and TRBJ2-1, is GAGVSQSPSNKVTEKGKDVELRCDPISGHTALYWYRQSLGQGLEFLIYFQGNSAPDKSGLPSDRFSAERTGGSVSTLTIQRTQQEDSAVYLCASSLITARWLAGYNEQFFGPGTRLTVL.

V is TRBV10-3 and J is TRBJ1-2; unclear D gene. Trimming shortened V by 4 bases and J by 1 base, and 10 bases separated the two germline ends. Germline V lookup: CDR1 ENHRY, CDR2 SYGVKD. This CDR3 is 14 amino acids long. The chain's CDR3 is CAISGLGVNYGYTF. In nucleotides, the CDR3 is TGTGCCATCAGTGGCCTAGGAGTTAACTATGGCTACACCTTC.

This clonotype was picked up many times. The chain joins TRBV5-5 to TRBJ2-2, with 7 bases aligning to TRBD2. Germline trimming cut 2 bases from V and 5 bases from J; bases unmatched to any gene: 9. CDR1 is SGHKS and CDR2 is YYEKEE in the germline V gene (reference sequence). This CDR3 is 16 amino acids long. CDR3 loop: CASSFLPGGLTGELFF. CDR3 sequence (DNA): TGTGCCAGCAGCTTCCTGCCGGGAGGTTTAACCGGGGAGCTGTTTTTT.

The chain employs TRBV15 and TRBJ1-1, with D maybe TRBD1 (5 bases). CDR3 size: 13 residues. CDR1 LNHNV and CDR2 YYDKDF come from the germline V gene (reference sequence). V was clipped by 3 bases and J by 5 bases, with 10 bases between them. For the CDR3, the DNA is TGTGCCACCAGCAGGGGGGAGCGGACTGAAGCTTTCTTT. The encoded protein is CATSRGERTEAFF.

The chain couples TRBV18 to TRBJ2-1, with 13 nucleotides matching TRBD2. The CDR3 loop spans 15 amino acids. Trimming cost V 4 bases and J 8 bases; bases outside gene matches: 5. Germline lookup yields CDR1 KGHSH and CDR2 LQKENI. The chain's CDR3 is CASSRTLAGGYEQFF. CDR3 DNA sequence: TGTGCCAGCTCACGCACACTAGCGGGAGGGTATGAGCAGTTCTTC.

This clonotype was seen at least ten times. This chain connects TRBV12-3 or TRBV12-4 to TRBJ2-1; the D is unclear. This CDR3 has 12 residues. V was pared by 6 bases and J by 6 bases, with 9 bases between. The CDR3 nucleotides are TGTGCCAGCAGCCTATACGCCAATGAGCAGTTCTTC. The encoded protein is CASSLYANEQFF.

This clonotype was detected many times. The rearrangement uses TRBV12-3 or TRBV12-4 and TRBJ2-6, with D possibly TRBD1 on 6 matching bases. This CDR3 is built from 17 residues. The V gene lost 7 bases and the J gene lost 0 bases, with 16 bases spanning the gap. Written as DNA, the CDR3 is TGTGCCAGCACTACAGGGCTGGGGATCTCTGGGGCCAACGTCCTGACTTTC. This sequence encodes CASTTGLGISGANVLTF.